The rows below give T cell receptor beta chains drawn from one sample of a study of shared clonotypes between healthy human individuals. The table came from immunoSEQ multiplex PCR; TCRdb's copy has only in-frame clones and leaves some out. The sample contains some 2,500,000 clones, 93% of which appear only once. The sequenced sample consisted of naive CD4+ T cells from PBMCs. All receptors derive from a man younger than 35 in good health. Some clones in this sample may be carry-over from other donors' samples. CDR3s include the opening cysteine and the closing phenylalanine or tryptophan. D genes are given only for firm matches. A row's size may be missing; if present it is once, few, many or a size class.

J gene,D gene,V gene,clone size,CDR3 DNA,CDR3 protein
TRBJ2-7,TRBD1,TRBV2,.,TGTGCCAGCAGTCCCCTGACAGGGTCGGTTCTAGGCGAGCAGTACTTC,CASSPLTGSVLGEQYF
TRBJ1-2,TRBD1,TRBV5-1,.,TGCGCCAGCAGCTCGCTCCGGACAGGGGGAAGTGGCTACACCTTC,CASSSLRTGGSGYTF
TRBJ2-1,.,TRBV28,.,TGTGCCAGCAGTACCGCACAGGGACCTTACAATGAGCAGTTCTTC,CASSTAQGPYNEQFF
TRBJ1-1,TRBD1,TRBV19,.,TGTGCCAGCGGGGGACGACAGGGCGACACTGAAGCTTTCTTT,CASGGRQGDTEAFF
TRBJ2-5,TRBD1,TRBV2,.,TGTGCCAGCAGTGCCCAGGGGGCTCAGACCCAGTACTTC,CASSAQGAQTQYF
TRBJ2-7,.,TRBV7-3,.,TGTGCCAGCAGCTTAATGGCGGGACAATACTACGAGCAGTACTTC,CASSLMAGQYYEQYF
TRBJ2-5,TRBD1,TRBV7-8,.,TGTGCCAGCAGACTTAGCAGGGGGCTGTCAGAGACCCAGTACTTC,CASRLSRGLSETQYF
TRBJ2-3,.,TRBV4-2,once,TGTGCCAGCAGCCAAGAGAGGGGCGGAGGTGGAGATACGCAGTATTTT,CASSQERGGGGDTQYF
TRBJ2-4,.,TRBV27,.,TGTGCCAGCAGCGTGTCCAACCAGGGGGCCAAAAACATTCAGTACTTC,CASSVSNQGAKNIQYF
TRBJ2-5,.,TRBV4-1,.,TGCGCCAGCAGCCAAGGGGGTCGGGGGGCGCGGGAGACCCAGTACTTC,CASSQGGRGARETQYF
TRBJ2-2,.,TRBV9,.,TGTGCCAGCAGGGGGGCCCTCACCGGGGAGCTGTTTTTT,CASRGALTGELFF
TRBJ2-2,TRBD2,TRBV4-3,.,TGCGCCAGCAGCCAAAACGGGAGGGCTTACACCGGGGAGCTGTTTTTT,CASSQNGRAYTGELFF
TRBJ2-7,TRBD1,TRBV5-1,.,TGCGCCACAAAGCCACAGGGGGCTGGGAACTACGAGCAGTACTTC,CATKPQGAGNYEQYF
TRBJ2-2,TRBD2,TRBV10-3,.,TGTGCCATCGGCCGGGGGACTAGCGAAACCGGGGAGCTGTTTTTT,CAIGRGTSETGELFF
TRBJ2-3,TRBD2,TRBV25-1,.,TGTGCCAGCAGTGAATGGGAGCGGGAGGGCACAGATACGCAGTATTTT,CASSEWEREGTDTQYF
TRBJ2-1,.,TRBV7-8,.,TGTGCCAGCAGCTTCTTAGGGTCTGTCCCCTACAATGAGCAGTTCTTC,CASSFLGSVPYNEQFF
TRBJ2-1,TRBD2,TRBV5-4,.,TGTGCCAGCAGCAAACCGGGACTAGCGGGGAAGTACAATGAGCAGTTCTTC,CASSKPGLAGKYNEQFF
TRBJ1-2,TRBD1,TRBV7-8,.,TGTGCCAGCAGCCTCCTAGGGACAGCTAACTATGGCTACACCTTC,CASSLLGTANYGYTF
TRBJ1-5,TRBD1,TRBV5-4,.,TGTGCCAGCAGCATACAGGGGGGGGATCAGCCCCAGCATTTT,CASSIQGGDQPQHF
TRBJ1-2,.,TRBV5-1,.,TGCGCCAGCAGCACAGAAACTAACTATGGCTACACCTTC,CASSTETNYGYTF
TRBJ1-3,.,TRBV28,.,TGTGCCAGCAGTTTGGCGGGGGCCGGTGGAAACACCATATATTTT,CASSLAGAGGNTIYF
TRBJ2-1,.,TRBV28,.,TGTGCCAGCAGTATCTCGGCAGGGCGCCAGGATTACAATGAGCAGTTCTTC,CASSISAGRQDYNEQFF
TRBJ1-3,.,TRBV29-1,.,TGCAGCGTCGATGGCCGCGGCCAGGGAGGAAACACCATATATTTT,CSVDGRGQGGNTIYF
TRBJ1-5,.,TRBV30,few,TGTGCCTGGAGTATGGCGGGGTTGGTTCAGCCCCAGCATTTT,CAWSMAGLVQPQHF
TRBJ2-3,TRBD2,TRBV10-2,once,TGCGCCAGCAGCAGGACTAGCGGGGGAGAATCAGATACGCAGTATTTT,CASSRTSGGESDTQYF
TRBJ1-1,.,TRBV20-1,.,TGCAGTGCCCCCTTGGGCACTGAAGCTTTCTTT,CSAPLGTEAFF
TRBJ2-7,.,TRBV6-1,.,TGTGCCAGCAGTATTCGGGATAGTCCGTACTTC,CASSIRDSPYF
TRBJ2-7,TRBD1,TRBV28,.,TGTGCCAGCACCCGAGCGACAGGGGCCGAGCAGTACTTC,CASTRATGAEQYF
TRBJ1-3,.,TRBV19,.,TGTGCCAGTAGCTCCGTGGAGGGTTCTGGAAACACCATATATTTT,CASSSVEGSGNTIYF
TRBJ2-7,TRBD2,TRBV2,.,TGTGCCAGCAGGCCGGGACTAGCGGGAACGAGCGAGCAGTACTTC,CASRPGLAGTSEQYF
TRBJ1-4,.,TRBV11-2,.,TGTGCCAGCAGCTTTGGTTTTCTGCCCCAGGATGAAAAACTGTTTTTT,CASSFGFLPQDEKLFF
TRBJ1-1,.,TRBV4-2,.,TGTGCCAGCAGCTACGGGACTCCGGGTATATTAACTGAAGCTTTCTTT,CASSYGTPGILTEAFF
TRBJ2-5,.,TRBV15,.,TGTGCCACCAGCAGAGATTCCCATCTCCTAGAGACCCAGTACTTC,CATSRDSHLLETQYF
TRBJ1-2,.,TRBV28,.,TGTGCCAGCAGTCCCCCAGTGGGGGGTGGCTACACCTTC,CASSPPVGGGYTF
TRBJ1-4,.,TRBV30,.,TGTGCCTGGAGTGCCTGGGGGGCCGGCGAAAATGAAAAACTGTTTTTT,CAWSAWGAGENEKLFF
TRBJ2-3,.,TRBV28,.,TGTGCCAGCAGGTACGCGTCGGGTTCAGATACGCAGTATTTT,CASRYASGSDTQYF